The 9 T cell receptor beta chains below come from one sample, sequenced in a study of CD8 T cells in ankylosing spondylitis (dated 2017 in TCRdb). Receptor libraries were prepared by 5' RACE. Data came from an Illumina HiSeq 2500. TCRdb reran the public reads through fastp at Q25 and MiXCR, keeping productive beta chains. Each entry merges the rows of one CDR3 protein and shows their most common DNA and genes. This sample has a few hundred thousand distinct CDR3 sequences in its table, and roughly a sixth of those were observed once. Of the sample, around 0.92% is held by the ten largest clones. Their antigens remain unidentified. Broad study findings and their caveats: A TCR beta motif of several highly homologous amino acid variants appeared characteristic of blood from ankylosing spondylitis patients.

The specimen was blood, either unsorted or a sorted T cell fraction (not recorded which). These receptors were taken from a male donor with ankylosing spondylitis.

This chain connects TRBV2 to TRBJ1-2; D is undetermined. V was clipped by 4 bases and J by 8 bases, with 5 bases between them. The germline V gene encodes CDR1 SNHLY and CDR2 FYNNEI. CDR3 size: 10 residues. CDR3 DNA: TGTGCCAGCAGTGGGCCGGGCTACACCTTC. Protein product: CASSGPGYTF.

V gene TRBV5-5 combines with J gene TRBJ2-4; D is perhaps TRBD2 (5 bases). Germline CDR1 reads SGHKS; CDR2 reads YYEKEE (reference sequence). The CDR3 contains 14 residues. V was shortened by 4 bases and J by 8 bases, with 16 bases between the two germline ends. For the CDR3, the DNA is TGTGCCAGCAGCAGGGAGATTAACGGCTACATTCAGTACTTC. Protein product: CASSREINGYIQYF.

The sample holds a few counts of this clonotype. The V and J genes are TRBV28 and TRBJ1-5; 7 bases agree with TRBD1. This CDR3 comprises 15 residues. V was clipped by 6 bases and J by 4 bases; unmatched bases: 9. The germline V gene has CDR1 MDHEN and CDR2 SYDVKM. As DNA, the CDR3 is TGTGCCAGCAGCCCGATAGACAGGGAGAATCAGCCCCAGCATTTT. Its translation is CASSPIDRENQPQHF.

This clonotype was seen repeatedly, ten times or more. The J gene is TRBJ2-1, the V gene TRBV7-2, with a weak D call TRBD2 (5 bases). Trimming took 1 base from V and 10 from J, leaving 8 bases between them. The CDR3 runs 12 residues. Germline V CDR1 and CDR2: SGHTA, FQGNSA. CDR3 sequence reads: CASSLVGGEQFF. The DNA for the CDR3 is TGTGCCAGCAGCTTAGTAGGCGGGGAGCAGTTCTTC.

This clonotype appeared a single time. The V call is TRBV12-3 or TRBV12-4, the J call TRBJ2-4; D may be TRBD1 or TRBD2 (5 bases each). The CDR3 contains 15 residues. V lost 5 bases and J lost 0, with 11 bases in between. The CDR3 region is CASSERGVAKNIQYF. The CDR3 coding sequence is TGTGCCAGCAGTGAGCGAGGGGTAGCCAAAAACATTCAGTACTTC.

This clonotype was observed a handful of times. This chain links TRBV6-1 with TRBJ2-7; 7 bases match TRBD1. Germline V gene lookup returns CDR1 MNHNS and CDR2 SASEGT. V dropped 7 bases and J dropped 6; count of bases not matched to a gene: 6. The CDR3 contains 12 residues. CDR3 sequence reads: CASTGTVSEQYF. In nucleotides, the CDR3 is TGTGCCAGCACCGGGACAGTCTCCGAGCAGTACTTC.

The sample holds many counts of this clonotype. CDR3 DNA sequence: TGTGCCAGCAGCTTAGCGGGACTTAGCAATCAGCCCCAGCATTTT. Translation: CASSLAGLSNQPQHF. The rearrangement uses TRBV7-2 and TRBJ1-5, with D possibly being TRBD1 (5 bases). The V end lost 0 bases, the J end lost 0 bases, and 6 bases lay between the germline ends. The CDR3 totals 15 residues. Germline V gene lookup returns CDR1 SGHTA and CDR2 FQGNSA. The full variable domain, with the rest looked up from reference TRBV7-2 and TRBJ1-5, is GAGVSQSPSNKVTEKGKDVELRCDPISGHTALYWYRQSLGQGLEFLIYFQGNSAPDKSGLPSDRFSAERTGGSVSTLTIQRTQQEDSAVYLCASSLAGLSNQPQHFGDGTRLSIL.

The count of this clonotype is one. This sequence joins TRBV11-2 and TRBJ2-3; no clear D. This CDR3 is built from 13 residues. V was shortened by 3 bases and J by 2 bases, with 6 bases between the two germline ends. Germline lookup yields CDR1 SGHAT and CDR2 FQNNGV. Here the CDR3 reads CASSFIITDTQYF. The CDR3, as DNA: TGTGCCAGCAGCTTTATTATCACAGATACGCAGTATTTT. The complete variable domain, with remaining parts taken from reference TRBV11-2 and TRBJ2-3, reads EAGVAQSPRYKIIEKRQSVAFWCNPISGHATLYWYQQILGQGPKLLIQFQNNGVVDDSQLPKDRFSAERLKGVDSTLKIQPAKLEDSAVYLCASSFIITDTQYFGPGTRLTVL.

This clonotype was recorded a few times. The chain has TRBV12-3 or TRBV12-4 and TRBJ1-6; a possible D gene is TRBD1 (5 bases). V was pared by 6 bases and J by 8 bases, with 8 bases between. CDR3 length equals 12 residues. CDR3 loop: CASREGHSPLHF. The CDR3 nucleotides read TGTGCCAGCAGGGAGGGGCATTCACCCCTCCACTTT.